Following are 16 T cell receptor beta chains from one sample sequenced in a study of T cell responses to AZD1222 COVID-19 vaccine. The protocol was immunoSEQ multiplex PCR, while the TCRdb copy is restricted to in-frame clones and leaves out a portion. Among about 200,000 clones, 80% to 95% were seen once, and the ten largest hold 1% to 1.5%. This sample comprised peripheral blood, obtained on day 0 of AZD1222 vaccination. Receptor source: an adult in good health.

The chain carries TRBV25-1 and TRBJ2-1; no reliable D call. The germline V gene has CDR1 MGHDK and CDR2 SYGVNS. CDR3 size: 12 residues. The germline V and J ends were trimmed by 4 bases and 5 bases, with 6 bases remaining between them. As DNA, the CDR3 is TGTGCCAGCAGTGTGGCGAACAATGAGCAGTTCTTC. Translation gives CASSVANNEQFF.

V is TRBV5-1 and J is TRBJ1-2; TRBD1 aligns across 8 bases. The germline CDR1 and CDR2 sequences are SGHRS and YFSETQ. The trim removed 4 bases at V and 1 base at J, leaving 9 bases unmatched. This CDR3 is 16 amino acids long. The CDR3, as DNA: TGCGCCAGCAGCGACCGGGACAGGAATTATAACTATGGCTACACCTTC. This sequence encodes CASSDRDRNYNYGYTF.

The chain recombines TRBV9 with TRBJ2-5, with TRBD2 identical over 10 bases. Losses at the gene ends were 0 bases for V and 7 bases for J; bases not matched to a gene: 9. This CDR3 region has 16 residues. Germline loops: CDR1 SGDLS, CDR2 YYNGEE. The CDR3 loop is CASSVDQAGGPGTQYF. Written as DNA, the CDR3 is TGTGCCAGCAGCGTAGATCAAGCGGGGGGGCCCGGGACCCAGTACTTC. The whole variable domain, remainder taken from reference TRBV9 and TRBJ2-5, is DSGVTQTPKHLITATGQRVTLRCSPRSGDLSVYWYQQSLDQGLQFLIQYYNGEERAKGNILERFSAQQFPDLHSELNLSSLELGDSALYFCASSVDQAGGPGTQYFGPGTRLLVL.

The V call is TRBV27, the J call TRBJ1-1; 11 nucleotides match TRBD1. Losses at the gene ends were 6 bases for V and 4 bases for J; bases not matched to a gene: 4. CDR1 and CDR2 (germline): MNHEY, SMNVEV (reference sequence). The CDR3 contains 14 residues. CDR3 sequence reads: CASSWDRGITEAFF. CDR3 bases: TGTGCCAGCAGCTGGGACAGGGGGATCACTGAAGCTTTCTTT.

The chain recombines TRBV25-1 with TRBJ1-1; 7 bases fit TRBD1. The CDR3 extends over 14 amino acids. The germline V gene encodes CDR1 MGHDK and CDR2 SYGVNS. Germline trimming cut 4 bases from V and 5 bases from J; bases unmatched to any gene: 7. The chain's CDR3 is CASSVQGSPTEAFF. As DNA, the CDR3 is TGTGCCAGCAGTGTACAGGGGTCCCCAACTGAAGCTTTCTTT.

This clone has just a few counts. The V call is TRBV12-3 or TRBV12-4, the J call TRBJ1-1; D is unresolved. Trimming left V 3 bases short and J 7 bases short, with 9 bases between. This CDR3 is built from 12 residues. The DNA of the CDR3 is TGTGCCAGCAGTTTTGTAAGTGATGAAGCTTTCTTT. This codes for CASSFVSDEAFF.

V usage is TRBV10-2 and J usage is TRBJ1-2; 9 bases are shared with TRBD1. Germline V gives CDR1 WSHSY, CDR2 SAAADI. The trim removed 4 bases at V and 4 bases at J, leaving 10 bases unmatched. The CDR3 sequence is 16 residues long. CDR3 coding DNA: TGCGCCAGCAGTGGCCTACAGGGGGCACAATTCTATGGCTACACCTTC. It encodes CASSGLQGAQFYGYTF.

The V gene is TRBV19, the J gene TRBJ2-5, with unresolved D. The germline V gene encodes CDR1 LNHDA and CDR2 SQIVND (reference sequence). The CDR3 covers 13 residues. Trimming shortened V by 3 bases and J by 2 bases, and 7 bases separated the two germline ends. The CDR3 nucleotides are TGTGCCAGTAGTATGCGGCATCAAGAGACCCAGTACTTC. This gives the protein CASSMRHQETQYF.

The chain links TRBV11-2 to TRBJ2-1; TRBD1 matches 8 bases. CDR1 is SGHAT, CDR2 FQNNGV, per germline. The CDR3 extends over 15 amino acids. V lost 3 bases, J lost 4 bases, and 5 bases stayed unmatched. The CDR3 sequence: CASSFGQGQYNEQFF. CDR3 nucleotide sequence: TGTGCCAGCAGCTTCGGACAGGGCCAATACAATGAGCAGTTCTTC.

This clone has only one observation. The rearrangement links TRBV14 to TRBJ1-6; D is unclear. The CDR3 extends over 14 amino acids. Deletions cut 8 bases from V and 0 bases from J, with 8 bases between. The germline V gene has CDR1 SGHDN and CDR2 FVKESK. CDR3 amino acids: CASSPSSYNSPLHF. Here the CDR3 DNA reads TGTGCCAGCTCCCCCAGCTCCTATAATTCACCCCTCCACTTT.

This chain joins TRBV5-1 and TRBJ1-3, with D maybe TRBD1 (6 bases). CDR1 SGHRS and CDR2 YFSETQ come from the germline V gene. There are 14 residues in the CDR3. Trimming removed 4 bases at V and 4 bases at J, with 12 bases between. The CDR3 sequence is CASSAAQGGNTIYF. The DNA for the CDR3 is TGCGCCAGCAGCGCTGCTCAGGGGGGAAACACCATATATTTT. The whole variable domain, remainder taken from reference TRBV5-1 and TRBJ1-3, is KAGVTQTPRYLIKTRGQQVTLSCSPISGHRSVSWYQQTPGQGLQFLFEYFSETQRNKGNFPGRFSGRQFSNSRSEMNVSTLELGDSALYLCASSAAQGGNTIYFGEGSWLTVV.

V gene TRBV6-2 or TRBV6-3 combines with J gene TRBJ2-7; 7 bases agree with TRBD2. Looked up from germline, CDR1 is MNHEY and CDR2 is SVGEGT. The CDR3 totals 16 residues. J gave up 5 bases and V 2 bases, and 12 bases lay outside the gene matches. DNA of the CDR3: TGTGCCAGCAGTTACAGTCTAGCGGACCTCCGGAACGAGCAGTACTTC. This codes for CASSYSLADLRNEQYF.

Details on this clone: Germline is not matched at one junction end, which may reflect a read error. The chain couples TRBV18 to TRBJ2-5; unclear D gene. Germline loops: CDR1 KGHSH, CDR2 LQKENI. This CDR3 region has 17 residues. CDR3 residues: CASRITYRADVKDTQYF. CDR3 coding DNA: TGTGCCAGTCGAATCACCTATCGGGCCGACGTTAAAGATACCCAGTACTTC. The entire variable domain, with the rest obtained from reference TRBV18 and TRBJ2-5, is as follows: NAGVMQNPRHLVRRRGQEARLRCSPMKGHSHVYWYRQLPEEGLKFMVYLQKENIIDESGMPKERFSAEFPKEGPSILRIQQVVRGDSAAYFCASRITYRADVKDTQYFGPGTRLLVL.

V and J are TRBV2 and TRBJ1-5; TRBD1 aligns across 8 bases. Germline V gene data show CDR1 as SNHLY and CDR2 as FYNNEI. The V gene end was trimmed by 5 bases and the J gene end by 2 bases; junction bases not matched to a gene: 14. The CDR3 is 18 residues long. CDR3 coding DNA: TGTGCCAGCAGTCCCCTCGGGCAGGGGGCGACTCGCAATCAGCCCCAGCATTTT. It encodes CASSPLGQGATRNQPQHF. The whole variable domain, remainder taken from reference TRBV2 and TRBJ1-5, is EPEVTQTPSHQVTQMGQEVILRCVPISNHLYFYWYRQILGQKVEFLVSFYNNEISEKSEIFDDQFSVERPDGSNFTLKIRSTKLEDSAMYFCASSPLGQGATRNQPQHFGDGTRLSIL.

The chain uses TRBV30 and TRBJ2-7, with D unresolved. Germline assignment: CDR1 GTSNPN and CDR2 SVGIG (reference sequence). Trimming pared 2 bases from V and 2 bases from J, leaving 7 bases between. CDR3 size: 12 residues. CDR3 nucleotide sequence: TGTGCCTGGAGTAACCAGGCCTACGAGCAGTACTTC. Translating it yields CAWSNQAYEQYF.

This chain connects TRBV6-5 to TRBJ2-4, with a tentative D call TRBD1 (6 bases). With 7 bases removed from V and 4 bases from J, the gap between germline ends came to 14 bases. The CDR3 runs to 14 residues. Per the germline V gene, CDR1 is MNHEY and CDR2 is SVGAGI. The CDR3: CASKGQRGKNIQYF. In DNA form, the CDR3 reads TGTGCCAGCAAGGGGCAGAGGGGGAAAAACATTCAGTACTTC.